These T cell receptor beta chains were read from a single sample in a study of sequential checkpoint blockade in melanoma. Sequencing was performed with immunoSEQ multiplex PCR; in TCRdb, only in-frame clones are kept and a portion is missing. The sample holds about 29,000 clones, 70% to 80% seen once. The sequencing here drew on CD8+ T cells sorted from blood (inferred from file names), taken from a patient given nivolumab and ipilimumab in sequence. These TCRs come from a human donor with melanoma. Both conserved end residues are part of each CDR3.

CDR3 length,V gene,J gene,CDR3 protein
15,TRBV27,TRBJ1-1,CASRLTGDLNTEAFF
18,TRBV10-3,TRBJ2-7,CAISDQGLAGGSSYEQYF
15,TRBV25-1,TRBJ2-5,CASSGAGGPEETQYF
14,TRBV5-6,TRBJ2-7,CASSLVVQANEQYF
16,TRBV2,TRBJ2-7,CASSDRGYTSSYEQYF
16,TRBV5-6,TRBJ2-1,CASSLALAGSYNEQFF
15,TRBV4-2,TRBJ2-2,CASSQGTPNTGELFF
14,TRBV5-1,TRBJ1-1,CASSLASVQTEAFF
15,TRBV4-2,TRBJ2-7,CASSQAGGLGSEQYF
16,TRBV2,TRBJ2-2,CASSEGSGRRTGELFF